This T cell receptor (beta chain) was obtained from a study of T cell changes during pregnancy in multiple sclerosis. Using immunoSEQ multiplex PCR, the repertoire was profiled, and TCRdb retains in-frame clones only, with some absent. The sample yields roughly 86,000 clones, almost 95% seen once. V dropped 5 bases and J dropped 7; count of bases not matched to a gene: 3. CDR3 length equals 12 residues. Germline-derived CDR1 and CDR2 are MDHEN and SYDVKM. The input for sequencing was peripheral blood, taken in the first trimester of pregnancy. This receptor was taken from a female donor with multiple sclerosis, enrolled in a pregnancy study. The chain uses TRBV28 and TRBJ1-1; 8 bases fit TRBD1. CDR3 residues: CASSTGQGEAFF. The CDR3 nucleotides read TGTGCCAGCAGTACTGGACAGGGTGAAGCTTTCTTT.